This TCR beta chain was identified during a study of T-cell reconstitution after alpha-beta-depleted transplantation in children. As it was prepared, the TCRbeta library received unique molecular identifiers. TCRdb recomputed calls from the PCR reads with MiXCR, one row per CDR3 protein. The sample yields about 980,000 distinct CDR3 sequences, around 30% seen once. This clonotype turned up a few times. The CDR3 extends over 15 amino acids. Trimming stripped 6 bases from V and 5 bases from J, with 16 bases between. The sequencing here drew on PBMCs, mostly from graft donor cells, taken 360 days after TCRalphabeta/CD19-depleted stem cell transplant. The TCR comes from a boy in the first two years of life who had a stem cell transplant for SCID, so the T cells may come from the graft donor. V and J are TRBV12-3 or TRBV12-4 and TRBJ2-2, with a possible D match to TRBD2 (5 bases). This chain's CDR3 is CASRAGLPGTGELFF. As DNA, the CDR3 is TGTGCCAGCAGGGCAGGACTGCCGGGGACCGGGGAGCTGTTTTTT.